The present TCR beta chain was sequenced within a study of radiation and T cells in renal cell carcinoma. The CDR3 has 12 residues. V lost 5 bases and J lost 1, with 5 bases in between. CDR1 and CDR2 from the germline V gene are MNHNY and SVGAGI (reference sequence). Data came from immunoSEQ multiplex PCR; TCRdb stores just in-frame clones and leaves some out. The sample comprises 24,000 or so clones, around 57% of which are singletons, and less than 25% rests with the top ten. Treatment given: treatment-naive control, cytoreductive nephrectomy. About this clone: Antigen unknown.

General study findings and limits: Dominant CDR3 motifs were more common in irradiated tumors than controls.

The V gene is TRBV6-6, the J gene TRBJ1-1; D remains ambiguous. The sequence was obtained from a human donor with renal cell carcinoma. This sample comprised tumor tissue, obtained from a patient whose treatment was nephrectomy without radiotherapy. This chain's CDR3 is CASSIQNTEAFF. CDR3 sequence (DNA): TGTGCCAGCAGTATCCAGAACACTGAAGCTTTCTTT.